A single sample gave rise to the 10 T cell receptor beta chains below, sequenced in a study of vaccination and CD4 T cells after COVID-19 (dated by TCRdb to about 2022). Sample treatment or condition, as interpreted from the label and publication: roughly 10-day PBMC culture with coronavirus spike peptide pools or control peptides (ViraFEST assay). Which antigens these TCRs recognize remains unknown. Library method: PCR. Instrument on record: Illumina iSeq 100. DNA from cultured CD4+ T cells underwent TCR sequencing with the Oncomine TCR Beta short-read assay at the Johns Hopkins FTIC core. The public sequencing data were trimmed at Q25 with fastp and processed into clonotypes with MiXCR by TCRdb, which kept only in-frame beta chains. Rows merge per CDR3 protein into single entries with the most common DNA and genes. For this sample there are approximately 17,000 distinct CDR3 sequences; around half appear just once. The top ten clones comprise roughly 5% of the sample.

Source: CD4+ T cells from blood, cultured in vitro, taken before SARS-CoV-2 vaccination. These receptors all stem from a human donor who had recovered from COVID-19.

The gene calls are TRBV20-1 and TRBJ2-3; D unclear. V lost 3 bases and J 6 bases, leaving 16 bases between the germline ends. The CDR3 sequence is 14 residues long. Germline assignment: CDR1 DFQATT and CDR2 SNEGSKA (reference sequence). Here the CDR3 DNA reads TGCAGTGCTAGGGATAGCAGCGCCGCGGATACGCAGTATTTT. As protein: CSARDSSAADTQYF.

V usage is TRBV20-1 and J usage is TRBJ2-7; the match to TRBD2 covers 7 bases. V gave up 6 bases and J gave up 9 bases; unmatched junction bases: 20. The CDR3 is made up of 15 amino acids. Germline assignment: CDR1 DFQATT and CDR2 SNEGSKA (reference sequence). The CDR3 nucleotides read TGCAGTGCCTCTACCCAGGGCGGGAGTCTGGGGGGGCAGTACTTC. This codes for CSASTQGGSLGGQYF.

This rearrangement joins TRBV28 to TRBJ1-1; 8 bases line up with TRBD1. V trimming: 3 bases; J trimming: 1 base; junction bases outside the gene matches: 10. CDR1 and CDR2 (germline): MDHEN, SYDVKM. The CDR3 has 17 residues. The CDR3 loop is CASSLDRTGSPNTEAFF. In nucleotides, the CDR3 is TGTGCCAGCAGTTTGGATCGGACAGGGAGTCCGAACACTGAAGCTTTCTTT.

J is TRBJ2-2 and V is TRBV5-1; 7 bases are a match to TRBD2. Per the germline V gene, CDR1 is SGHRS and CDR2 is YFSETQ. The CDR3 sequence is 15 residues long. V dropped 4 bases and J dropped 0; count of bases not matched to a gene: 3. The CDR3 reads CASSQRGANTGELFF. For the CDR3, the DNA is TGCGCCAGCAGCCAGCGGGGTGCGAACACCGGGGAGCTGTTTTTT.

The chain combines TRBV5-4 with TRBJ1-3, with 7 bases fitting TRBD1. The germline V gene encodes CDR1 SGHNT and CDR2 YYREEE (reference sequence). The CDR3 spans 13 residues. J lost 4 bases, V lost 3 bases, and 1 base had no gene match. The CDR3 nucleotides read TGTGCCAGCAGCTCGGACAGGGGAAACACCATATATTTT. Protein: CASSSDRGNTIYF.

This clonotype has just a few counts. The chain combines TRBV7-2 with TRBJ1-5; D possibly corresponds to TRBD1 (6 bases). V gave up 2 bases and J gave up 2 bases, with 10 bases separating them. CDR1 SGHTA and CDR2 FQGNSA come from the germline V gene. The CDR3 is 15 amino acids. CDR3 loop: CASSLRGLRNQPQHF. The CDR3 nucleotides are TGTGCCAGCAGCTTAAGGGGGTTACGCAATCAGCCCCAGCATTTT.

The chain recombines TRBV6-2 or TRBV6-3 with TRBJ1-2; D gene uncertain. The CDR3 consists of 15 residues. Trimming took 6 bases from V and 8 from J, leaving 22 bases between them. Germline V gives CDR1 MNHEY, CDR2 SVGEGT. CDR3 residues: CASSFTGRFTGGYTF. CDR3 nucleotide sequence: TGTGCCAGCAGCTTTACCGGACGTTTTACGGGGGGCTACACCTTC.

The J gene is TRBJ2-3, the V gene TRBV20-1; 8 nucleotides align to TRBD1. The V gene's germline CDR1 is DFQATT and CDR2 SNEGSKA (reference sequence). The CDR3 length is 15 residues. Trimming removed 4 bases from V and 1 base from J; junction bases left unmatched: 7. The CDR3 region has the DNA TGCAGTGCTAACAGACAGGGGCCCCGCACAGATACGCAGTATTTT. This gives the protein CSANRQGPRTDTQYF.

The chain is built from TRBV20-1 and TRBJ2-7; D may correspond to TRBD1 or TRBD2 (5 bases each). This CDR3 is 13 amino acids long. Trimming left V 6 bases short and J 3 bases short, with 15 bases between. Germline V lookup: CDR1 DFQATT, CDR2 SNEGSKA (reference sequence). This chain's CDR3 is CSALRGVLYEQYF. DNA for the CDR3: TGCAGTGCCCTCCGAGGGGTTCTCTACGAGCAGTACTTC.

This clonotype has a single count. CDR3 nucleotides: TGTGCCAGCAGCTTAGTACAGCTTGAAGCTTTCTTT. Encoded protein: CASSLVQLEAFF. The chain has TRBV11-2 and TRBJ1-1; D gene ambiguous. Germline assignment: CDR1 SGHAT and CDR2 FQNNGV. The CDR3 extends over 12 amino acids. Between the trimmed V and J ends, which lost 1 base and 7 bases, there was a span of 7 bases.